This T cell receptor (beta chain) was captured by sequencing in a study of blood T cell repertoires in COVID-19. CDR1 LNHDA and CDR2 SQIVND come from the germline V gene (reference sequence). Trimming shortened V by 3 bases and J by 3 bases, and 10 bases separated the two germline ends. CDR3 length equals 14 residues. Clones were read by immunoSEQ multiplex PCR, and TCRdb kept only the in-frame ones, dropping some. Of some 77,000 clones listed, roughly 89% are singletons. Sequencing was carried out using peripheral blood. V usage is TRBV19 and J usage is TRBJ2-3; perhaps TRBD2 as D (5 bases). The clonotype was recovered from a man aged 30 to 39 with acute or convalescent COVID-19. In nucleotides, the CDR3 is TGTGCCAGTAGTATGCTAGCCAAAACAGATACGCAGTATTTT. It translates to CASSMLAKTDTQYF. Together with reference TRBV19 and TRBJ2-3, the CDR3 gives the full variable domain: DGGITQSPKYLFRKEGQNVTLSCEQNLNHDAMYWYRQDPGQGLRLIYYSQIVNDFQKGDIAEGYSVSREKKESFPLTVTSAQKNPTAFYLCASSMLAKTDTQYFGPGTRLTVL.